The 30 T cell receptor beta chains below were found in one sample sequenced in a study of CD4+ T cells in melanoma. Libraries were prepared by immunoSEQ multiplex PCR; TCRdb keeps only in-frame clonotypes and omits some of them. The data contain approximately 14,000 clones, over 55% of them singletons. Sequencing was performed on cells from a culture (not recorded whether cultured in vitro). These receptors were obtained from a human donor with melanoma.

The J gene is TRBJ1-2, the V gene TRBV5-4; tentatively, D is TRBD1 (6 bases). The CDR3 sequence is 15 residues long. From germline, CDR1 is SGHNT and CDR2 YYREEE (reference sequence). V lost 0 bases to trimming and J lost 4 bases, with 13 bases between them. The CDR3 DNA sequence: TGTGCCAGCAGCTTGGAACAGGGTAGAAGCTATGGCTACACCTTC. Its protein product is CASSLEQGRSYGYTF.

The chain couples TRBV29-1 to TRBJ1-2; D call uncertain. The CDR3 is made up of 17 amino acids. V lost 3 bases to trimming and J lost 4 bases, with 24 bases between them. Per the germline V gene, CDR1 is SQVTM and CDR2 is ANQGSEA. The CDR3 region is CSVEFTLGPSSGYGYTF. In DNA form, the CDR3 reads TGCAGCGTTGAGTTCACTTTGGGCCCTTCGAGCGGCTATGGCTACACCTTC.

The V call is TRBV9, the J call TRBJ2-7; D is uncertain. Germline loops: CDR1 SGDLS, CDR2 YYNGEE. The V end was cut by 5 bases, the J end by 0 bases, with 18 bases between. CDR3 length: 16 amino acids. The CDR3: CASSEDAGPDSYEQYF. The CDR3 region has the DNA TGTGCCAGCAGTGAGGACGCAGGACCCGACTCCTACGAGCAGTACTTC.

CDR3 loop: CASSRGGHDTQYF. DNA for the CDR3: TGCGCCAGCAGTCGGGGGGGCCATGATACGCAGTATTTT. The chain links TRBV10-1 to TRBJ2-3, with 8 bases aligning to TRBD2. The CDR3 has 13 residues. Germline CDR1 reads WNHNN; CDR2 reads SYGVQD (reference sequence). The V segment lost 5 bases and the J segment 6 bases; nucleotides outside the gene matches: 4.

This sequence joins TRBV30 and TRBJ2-5; D remains ambiguous. Germline CDR1 GTSNPN, CDR2 SVGIG (reference sequence). V gave up 4 bases and J gave up 1 base, with 10 bases separating them. The length of the CDR3 is 13 residues. The CDR3 bases are TGTGCCTGGAAGCAGGTCCGCCAAGAGACCCAGTACTTC. It yields the protein CAWKQVRQETQYF.

There are a few counts of this clone. This chain uses TRBV27 with TRBJ2-7, with 7 bases that match TRBD1. Germline V gene sequence: CDR1 MNHEY, CDR2 SMNVEV (reference sequence). With 6 bases clipped from V and 2 bases from J, the junction kept 10 bases outside the gene matches. CDR3 length: 15 residues. DNA of the CDR3: TGTGCCAGCAGCCGATCAGGGGGATCACCCTACGAGCAGTACTTC. Protein product: CASSRSGGSPYEQYF.

The V and J genes are TRBV30 and TRBJ2-1, with D unresolved. Per germline, CDR1 GTSNPN and CDR2 SVGIG (reference sequence). V was cut by 2 bases and J by 6 bases, with 2 bases left in between. This CDR3 is built from 10 residues. CDR3 sequence (DNA): TGTGCCTGGAGTAGCAATGAGCAGTTCTTC. Encoded protein: CAWSSNEQFF.

V and J are TRBV6-1 and TRBJ1-2; 7 bases fit TRBD1. Germline V CDR1 and CDR2: MNHNS, SASEGT. V lost 6 bases and J lost 1; bases outside the gene matches: 5. The CDR3 has 14 amino acids. CDR3 protein: CASRQRDSNYGYTF. The DNA of the CDR3 is TGTGCCAGCAGGCAACGGGACAGTAACTATGGCTACACCTTC.

The chain carries TRBV5-1 and TRBJ2-3, with 8 positions matching TRBD2. The CDR3 spans 16 residues. The germline V gene encodes CDR1 SGHRS and CDR2 YFSETQ. With V trimmed by 4 bases and J by 7 bases, 14 bases remained unmatched. CDR3 loop: CASSTLLAARMNTQYF. The CDR3 DNA reads as TGCGCCAGCAGCACCCTACTAGCGGCCCGCATGAATACGCAGTATTTT.

The chain has TRBV5-1 and TRBJ1-6, with D unclear. V lost 3 bases and J 0 bases, leaving 10 bases between the germline ends. This CDR3 has 16 residues. Germline CDR1 and CDR2: SGHRS and YFSETQ. CDR3 nucleotides: TGCGCCAGCAGCTCTCACGGGTCCTCCTATAATTCACCCCTCCACTTT. As protein: CASSSHGSSYNSPLHF.

The J gene is TRBJ1-1, the V gene TRBV18; 10 nucleotides line up with TRBD1. The germline gives CDR1 KGHSH, CDR2 LQKENI. The CDR3 sequence is 15 residues long. V was clipped by 4 bases and J by 4 bases; unmatched bases: 6. The CDR3 sequence is CASSLTGGKPTEAFF. The CDR3 DNA is TGTGCCAGCTCACTGACAGGGGGCAAGCCCACTGAAGCTTTCTTT. Filled out from reference TRBV18 and TRBJ1-1, the complete variable domain reads NAGVMQNPRHLVRRRGQEARLRCSPMKGHSHVYWYRQLPEEGLKFMVYLQKENIIDESGMPKERFSAEFPKEGPSILRIQQVVRGDSAAYFCASSLTGGKPTEAFFGQGTRLTVV.

V and J are TRBV10-3 and TRBJ2-1; D may correspond to TRBD1 or TRBD2 (7 bases each). The length of the CDR3 is 18 residues. Germline CDR1 is ENHRY and CDR2 is SYGVKD. V lost 2 bases to trimming and J lost 8 bases, with 25 bases between them. The CDR3 DNA reads TGTGCCATCAGTGAGCCGACCCCCCCTGGGGAGGGGGCAGATGAGCAGTTCTTC. Translated: CAISEPTPPGEGADEQFF.

The chain combines TRBV5-1 with TRBJ1-4; no firm D call. Trimming pared 4 bases from V and 3 bases from J, leaving 16 bases between. Per the germline V gene, CDR1 is SGHRS and CDR2 is YFSETQ. The CDR3 totals 16 residues. The CDR3, as DNA: TGCGCCAGCAGCCAATCGCCAGAGAAGGCTAATGAAAAACTGTTTTTT. It yields the protein CASSQSPEKANEKLFF.

The chain is built from TRBV5-5 and TRBJ1-2; possible D gene TRBD1, 5 bases. Germline V CDR1 and CDR2: SGHKS, YYEKEE (reference sequence). V was pared by 5 bases and J by 3 bases, with 11 bases between. This CDR3 region has 13 residues. CDR3 sequence (DNA): TGTGCCAGCAGGCCCCAGGGTGACTATGGCTACACCTTC. It yields the protein CASRPQGDYGYTF.

V gene TRBV5-8 combines with J gene TRBJ2-7; D is perhaps TRBD2 (5 bases). The CDR3 totals 14 residues. V dropped 5 bases and J dropped 2 bases, with 14 bases sitting between them. The germline V gene encodes CDR1 SGHTS and CDR2 YDEGEE. CDR3 region: CASSREGSTYEQYF. CDR3 bases: TGTGCCAGCAGTAGAGAGGGCAGCACCTACGAGCAGTACTTC. Based on the CDR3 plus reference TRBV5-8 and TRBJ2-7, the full variable domain is EAGVTQSPTHLIKTRGQQATLRCSPISGHTSVYWYQQALGLGLQFLLWYDEGEERNRGNFPPRFSGRQFPNYSSELNVNALELEDSALYLCASSREGSTYEQYFGPGTRLTVT.

This clone showed up just a few times. The chain is built from TRBV10-2 and TRBJ2-2; the D is unclear. Trimming removed 2 bases at V and 4 bases at J, with 8 bases between. CDR3 length: 14 amino acids. The germline V gene encodes CDR1 WSHSY and CDR2 SAAADI. As DNA, the CDR3 is TGCGCCAGCAGTGAGAGGCGTTTCACCGGGGAGCTGTTTTTT. It is translated as CASSERRFTGELFF.

Regarding this clone: Sequence at one end of the junction differs from germline and may be a read error. The chain links TRBV4-1 to TRBJ2-7; 7 bases are shared with TRBD2. Germline V gene sequence: CDR1 MGHRA, CDR2 YSYEKL. CDR3 size: 16 residues. As DNA, the CDR3 is TGCGCCAGCTCCACTATCCGGGGGGTGACGACCTACGAGCAGTGCTTC. Translating gives CASSTIRGVTTYEQCF.

This clone was recorded once. The chain uses TRBV6-1 and TRBJ2-5; TRBD1 aligns across 9 bases. The end of the DNA aligns better with TRBJ2-7, so the J call may be wrong. This CDR3 is 12 amino acids long. Germline CDR1 is MNHNS and CDR2 is SASEGT. The CDR3 loop reads CASTGQGYEQYF. The CDR3 nucleotides read TGTGCCAGCACGGGACAGGGCTACGAGCAGTACTTC.

This clone was counted once. This sequence joins TRBV30 and TRBJ2-5, with a possible D match to TRBD2 (5 bases). The J call may be incorrect, as the DNA end agrees better with TRBJ2-7. This CDR3 comprises 12 residues. Germline V gene sequence: CDR1 GTSNPN, CDR2 SVGIG (reference sequence). The CDR3 is CAWSGNRYEQYF. CDR3 sequence (DNA): TGTGCCTGGAGCGGGAATCGGTACGAGCAGTACTTC.

Here the CDR3 reads CASSLLQANYGYTF. In DNA, the CDR3 is TGTGCCAGCAGCTTGCTCCAGGCTAACTATGGCTACACCTTC. The rearrangement links TRBV5-6 to TRBJ1-2; D unresolved. V was shortened by 1 base and J by 0 bases, with 7 bases between the two germline ends. This CDR3 region has 14 residues. Germline V gene lookup returns CDR1 SGHDT and CDR2 YYEEEE. The whole variable domain, remainder taken from reference TRBV5-6 and TRBJ1-2, is DAGVTQSPTHLIKTRGQQVTLRCSPKSGHDTVSWYQQALGQGPQFIFQYYEEEERQRGNFPDRFSGHQFPNYSSELNVNALLLGDSALYLCASSLLQANYGYTFGSGTRLTVV.

The J gene is TRBJ1-2, the V gene TRBV6-1; D is perhaps TRBD1 (5 bases). V lost 10 bases and J lost 4, with 19 bases in between. The CDR3 spans 14 residues. CDR1 and CDR2 from the germline V gene are MNHNS and SASEGT. DNA of the CDR3: TGTGCCATCAGCCGAAACCAGGGCATCTATGGCTACACCTTC. This codes for CAISRNQGIYGYTF.

This chain connects TRBV7-2 to TRBJ2-5; D not certain. From germline, CDR1 is SGHTA and CDR2 FQGNSA. Trimming stripped 1 base from V and 3 bases from J, with 6 bases between. The CDR3 is 13 amino acids. The CDR3 reads CASSLVAKETQYF. Here the CDR3 DNA reads TGTGCCAGCAGCTTAGTGGCCAAAGAGACCCAGTACTTC.

The chain combines TRBV7-3 with TRBJ2-3, with 7 bases fitting TRBD2. V shed 5 bases, J shed 2 bases, and the junction held 4 bases outside the gene matches. The CDR3 covers 14 residues. Germline V gene lookup returns CDR1 SGHTA and CDR2 FQGTGA. This CDR3 reads CASSAGLTTDTQYF. In nucleotides, the CDR3 is TGTGCCAGCAGCGCGGGACTAACCACAGATACGCAGTATTTT.

The count of this clone is one. J is TRBJ1-2 and V is TRBV29-1; D might be TRBD1 (5 bases). Germline V lookup: CDR1 SQVTM, CDR2 ANQGSEA. Trimming took off 4 bases at V and 4 bases at J, with 13 bases between the two ends. The CDR3 contains 13 residues. The CDR3 DNA sequence: TGCAGCGTTGTACAGGTCCCTGTCTATGGCTACACCTTC. Protein sequence: CSVVQVPVYGYTF.

This chain links TRBV6-5 with TRBJ2-3, with 9 bases lining up with TRBD1. V gave up 2 bases and J gave up 7 bases; unmatched junction bases: 7. The CDR3 spans 15 residues. Germline V gives CDR1 MNHEY, CDR2 SVGAGI. CDR3 sequence reads: CASSYDRGKRNTQYF. CDR3 coding DNA: TGTGCCAGCAGTTACGACAGGGGGAAGAGGAATACGCAGTATTTT.

The chain uses TRBV30 and TRBJ2-1, with a possible D match to TRBD2 (5 bases). Per germline, CDR1 GTSNPN and CDR2 SVGIG (reference sequence). There are 14 residues in the CDR3. Trimming took 5 bases from V and 6 from J, leaving 17 bases between them. DNA of the CDR3: TGTGCCTGGGGCAGCGGTCCCCTCTCCAATGAGCAGTTCTTC. As protein: CAWGSGPLSNEQFF.

V gene TRBV4-1 combines with J gene TRBJ2-1; D perhaps matches TRBD1 (6 bases). This CDR3 is built from 19 residues. V dropped 8 bases and J dropped 8 bases, with 34 bases sitting between them. Germline V lookup: CDR1 MGHRA, CDR2 YSYEKL. CDR3 bases: TGCGCCAGCTATAAAATCCGATCACAAACAGGGTGCCCTGCGGATGAGCAGTTCTTC. Protein product: CASYKIRSQTGCPADEQFF.

This rearrangement joins TRBV18 to TRBJ2-4; D call uncertain. The V end lost 6 bases, the J end lost 0 bases, and 12 bases lay between the germline ends. This CDR3 has 15 amino acids. The V gene's germline CDR1 is KGHSH and CDR2 LQKENI. CDR3 sequence (DNA): TGTGCCAGCTCTCCCGACCGAGTAGCCAAAAACATTCAGTACTTC. Amino acids: CASSPDRVAKNIQYF.

This clone was observed a few times. The genes are TRBV6-5 and TRBJ1-6; D is perhaps TRBD1 (5 bases). Deletions cut 0 bases from V and 10 bases from J, with 13 bases between. Per the germline V gene, CDR1 is MNHEY and CDR2 is SVGAGI. The CDR3 is 15 amino acids. The CDR3 nucleotides are TGTGCCAGCAGTTACTCGCGTGCAGGGAGATCACCCCTCCACTTT. Protein sequence: CASSYSRAGRSPLHF.

This clone was counted a few times. The chain recombines TRBV5-6 with TRBJ1-5; D is unclear. The CDR3 runs 15 residues. V dropped 3 bases and J dropped 0 bases, with 10 bases sitting between them. CDR1 is SGHDT and CDR2 is YYEEEE in the germline V gene. CDR3 residues: CASSSESYSNQPQHF. CDR3 sequence (DNA): TGTGCCAGCAGCTCCGAGAGCTATAGCAATCAGCCCCAGCATTTT.